This entry describes one T cell receptor beta chain. The antigen is not known. These data are taken from a study of shared clonotypes between healthy human individuals. Study findings and constraints: Compared with memory subsets, naive subsets generally had larger estimated richness. When compared with the clonotypes that were shared by all four sorted-subset donors, the non-shared clonotypes turned out to have lower generation probabilities. The genetic and exposure-history diversity represented was limited by few donors.

Method: immunoSEQ multiplex PCR; TCRdb's copy keeps in-frame clones and lacks some. Among hundreds of thousands of clones listed, roughly 95% were seen once. Naivety among CD8 cells was defined by CD45RO negativity and positive CCR7 selection, thereby excluding terminally differentiated effector memory CD45RA+ cells. Within Nashville, Tennessee resided all donors, each a Caucasian adult. The sequence was obtained from a woman aged 25 to 39 in good health. The specimen was naive CD8+ T cells sorted from blood.

CDR3: CASKDRGVVYEQYF. CDR3 DNA: TGCGCCAGCAAGGACAGGGGGGTGGTCTACGAGCAGTACTTC. The rearrangement joins TRBV10-2 to TRBJ2-7, with 10 bases that match TRBD1. This CDR3 has 14 residues. Germline V gene lookup returns CDR1 WSHSY and CDR2 SAAADI. V lost 7 bases to trimming and J lost 3 bases; unmatched junction nucleotides: 6.